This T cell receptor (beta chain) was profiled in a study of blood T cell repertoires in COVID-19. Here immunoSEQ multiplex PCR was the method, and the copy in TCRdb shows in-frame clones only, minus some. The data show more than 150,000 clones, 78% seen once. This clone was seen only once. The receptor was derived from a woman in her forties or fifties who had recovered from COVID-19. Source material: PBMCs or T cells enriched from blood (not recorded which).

CDR3 protein: CASSALAGGLTDTQYF. The CDR3 bases are TGTGCCAGCAGCGCACTAGCGGGAGGGCTTACAGATACGCAGTATTTT. This sequence joins TRBV9 and TRBJ2-3; 13 positions match TRBD2. The CDR3 is 16 residues long. Trimming took 3 bases from V and 3 from J; bases not matched to a gene: 4. Germline values: CDR1 SGDLS, CDR2 YYNGEE. Supplemented by reference TRBV9 and TRBJ2-3, the full variable domain reads DSGVTQTPKHLITATGQRVTLRCSPRSGDLSVYWYQQSLDQGLQFLIQYYNGEERAKGNILERFSAQQFPDLHSELNLSSLELGDSALYFCASSALAGGLTDTQYFGPGTRLTVL.